This TCR beta chain comes out of a study of lung T cells in sarcoidosis with Löfgren's syndrome. In TCRdb, the reads were re-called with MiXCR into one record per CDR3 protein. This repertoire shows tens of thousands of distinct CDR3 sequences, about 20% found once; its top ten account for over 2%. Germline values: CDR1 MNHEY, CDR2 SMNVEV (reference sequence). The V end was cut by 3 bases, the J end by 2 bases, with 9 bases between. This CDR3 has 14 amino acids. With regard to this clonotype: Antigen: not known.

Whole-study results and caveats: Shared TRAV12-1 and TRBV2 CDR3 motifs across Löfgren's syndrome patients reportedly suggested public CD4+ TCRs. Paired TRAV12-1/TRBV2 TCRs showed CDR3 homology and preferential pairing.

The V and J genes are TRBV27 and TRBJ2-3; D remains ambiguous. The TCR originated in a human donor with sarcoidosis (Löfgren's syndrome or another form), or a control subject (not recorded which). The sequencing sample was made of CD4+ T cells from PBMCs. CDR3 sequence (DNA): TGTGCCAGCAGTTTGGTGCTGCCCACAGATACGCAGTATTTT. As protein: CASSLVLPTDTQYF.